This T cell receptor (beta chain) originates from a study of blood T cell repertoires in COVID-19. Data came from immunoSEQ multiplex PCR; TCRdb stores just in-frame clones and leaves some out. The repertoire holds approximately 200,000 clones, with approximately 85% as singletons. This clone was detected once. Ages ranged from about 18 to 89 years, with residence in approximately 25 US areas. Clinical history reported by participants formed the basis on which cohorts were assigned. Germline V gene data show CDR1 as SGHVS and CDR2 as FQNEAQ. The ends lost 5 bases at V and 3 bases at J; junction bases unmatched: 5. The CDR3 covers 15 residues.

The chain has TRBV7-8 and TRBJ1-2, with TRBD1 identical over 11 bases. What was sequenced was PBMCs or T cells enriched from blood (not recorded which). This TCR came from a woman in her twenties or thirties who had recovered from COVID-19. CDR3 region: CASSPPGQGDYGYTF. The CDR3 DNA follows: TGTGCCAGCAGCCCCCCGGGACAGGGGGACTATGGCTACACCTTC.